The entry below describes one T cell receptor beta chain. An end of the junction does not agree with germline; a read error may underlie this. MiXCR, run by TCRdb on the PCR reads, gives a single entry per CDR3 protein. The sample has just under 650,000 distinct CDR3 sequences, roughly 21% seen once. The data were obtained in a study of molecular identifiers for immune sequencing clone quantification. Whole-study context: Five aliquots were made in replicates from the RNA of 20,000 or 100,000 naive CD8 cells, and four were sequenced.

CDR1 is MGHRA, CDR2 YSYEKL, per germline. The CDR3 extends over 17 amino acids. The receptor comes from a human donor in good health. Some libraries in this study had Jurkat cell RNA spiked in. The chain has TRBV4-1 and TRBJ1-1, with 11 bases fitting TRBD1. Sequencing used naive CD8+ T cells from blood, with Jurkat cell RNA spiked in. Described subset: FACS-sorted CD8+CD4-CCR7+CD45RA+ naive T cells. The CDR3 DNA reads TGCGCCAGCGGCCAAGCCCAGCCGGGACAGGGGGGGACTGAAGCTTTCTTT. As protein: CASGQAQPGQGGTEAFF.